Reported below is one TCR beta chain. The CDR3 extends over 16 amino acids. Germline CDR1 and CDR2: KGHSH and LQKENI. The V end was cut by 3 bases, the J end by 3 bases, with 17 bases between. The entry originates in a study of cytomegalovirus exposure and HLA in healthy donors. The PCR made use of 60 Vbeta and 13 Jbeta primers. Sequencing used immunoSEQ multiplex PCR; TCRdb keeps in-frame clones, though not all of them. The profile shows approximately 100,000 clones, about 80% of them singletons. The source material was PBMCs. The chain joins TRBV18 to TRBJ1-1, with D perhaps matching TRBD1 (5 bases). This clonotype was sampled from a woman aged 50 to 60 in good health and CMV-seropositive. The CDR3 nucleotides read TGTGCCAGCTCACCGGGGGGGAGCGATGGGTACACTGAAGCTTTCTTT. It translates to CASSPGGSDGYTEAFF.